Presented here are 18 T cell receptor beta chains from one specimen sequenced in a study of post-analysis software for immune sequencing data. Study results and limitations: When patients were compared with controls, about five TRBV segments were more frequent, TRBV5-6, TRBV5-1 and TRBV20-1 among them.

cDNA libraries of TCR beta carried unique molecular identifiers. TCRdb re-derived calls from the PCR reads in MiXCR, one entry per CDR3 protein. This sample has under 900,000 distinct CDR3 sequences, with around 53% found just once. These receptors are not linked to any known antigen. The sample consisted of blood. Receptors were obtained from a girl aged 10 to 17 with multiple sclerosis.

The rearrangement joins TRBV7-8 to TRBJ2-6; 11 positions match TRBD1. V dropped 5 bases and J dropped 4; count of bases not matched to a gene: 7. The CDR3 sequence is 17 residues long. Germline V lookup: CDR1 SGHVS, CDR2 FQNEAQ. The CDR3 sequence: CASSIGTGGKGANVLTF. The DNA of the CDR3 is TGTGCCAGCAGCATCGGGACAGGGGGAAAGGGGGCCAACGTCCTGACTTTC.

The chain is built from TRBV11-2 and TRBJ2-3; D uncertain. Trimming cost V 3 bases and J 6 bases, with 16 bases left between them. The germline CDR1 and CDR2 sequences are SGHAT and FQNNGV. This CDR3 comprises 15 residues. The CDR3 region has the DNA TGTGCCAGCAGCTTCATTTCCTCTCTTGGGGATACGCAGTATTTT. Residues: CASSFISSLGDTQYF.

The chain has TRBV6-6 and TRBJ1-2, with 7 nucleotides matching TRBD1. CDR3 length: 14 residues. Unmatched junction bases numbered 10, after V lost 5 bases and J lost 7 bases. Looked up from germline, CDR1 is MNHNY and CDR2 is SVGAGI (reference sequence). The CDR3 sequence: CASSRQGGDGGYTF. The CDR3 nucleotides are TGTGCCAGCAGTCGACAGGGTGGGGACGGTGGCTACACCTTC.

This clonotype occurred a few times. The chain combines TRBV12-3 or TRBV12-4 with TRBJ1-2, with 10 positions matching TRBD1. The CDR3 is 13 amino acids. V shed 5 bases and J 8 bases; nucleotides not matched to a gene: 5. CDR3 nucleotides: TGTGCCAGCAGTGCCCGGACAGGGGGAGGCTACACCTTC. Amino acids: CASSARTGGGYTF.

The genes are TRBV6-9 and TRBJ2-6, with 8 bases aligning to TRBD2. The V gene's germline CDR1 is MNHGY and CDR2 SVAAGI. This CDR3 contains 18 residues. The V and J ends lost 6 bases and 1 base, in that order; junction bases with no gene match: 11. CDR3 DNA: TGTGCCAGCAGAACTATCCTAGCGGGTTATTCTGGGGCCAACGTCCTGACTTTC. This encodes CASRTILAGYSGANVLTF.

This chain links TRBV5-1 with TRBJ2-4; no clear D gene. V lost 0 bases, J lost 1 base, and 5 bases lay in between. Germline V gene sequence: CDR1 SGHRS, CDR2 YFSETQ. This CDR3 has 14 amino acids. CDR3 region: CASSLDGAKNIQYF. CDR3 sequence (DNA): TGCGCCAGCAGCTTGGATGGGGCCAAAAACATTCAGTACTTC.

CDR3 protein: CASSSPRNRGGTGGYSYEQYF. CDR3 nucleotide sequence: TGCGCCAGCAGCAGCCCCCGGAACCGAGGCGGGACAGGCGGCTACTCCTACGAGCAGTACTTC. J is TRBJ2-7 and V is TRBV5-1; 8 bases line up with TRBD1. Germline trimming cut 4 bases from V and 0 bases from J; bases unmatched to any gene: 24. The germline gives CDR1 SGHRS, CDR2 YFSETQ. The CDR3 length is 21 residues.

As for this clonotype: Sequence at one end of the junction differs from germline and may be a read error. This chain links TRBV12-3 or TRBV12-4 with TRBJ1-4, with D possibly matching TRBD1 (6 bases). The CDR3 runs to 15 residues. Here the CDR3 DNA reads TGTGCTAGCAGTCCCCGGTCCAGAGGGGGTGAAAAACTGTTTTTT. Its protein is CASSPRSRGGEKLFF.

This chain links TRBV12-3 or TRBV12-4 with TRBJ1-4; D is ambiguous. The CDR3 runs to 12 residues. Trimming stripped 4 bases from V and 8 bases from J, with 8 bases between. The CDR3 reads CASSSVLEKLFF. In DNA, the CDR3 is TGTGCCAGCAGTTCGGTATTGGAAAAACTGTTTTTT.

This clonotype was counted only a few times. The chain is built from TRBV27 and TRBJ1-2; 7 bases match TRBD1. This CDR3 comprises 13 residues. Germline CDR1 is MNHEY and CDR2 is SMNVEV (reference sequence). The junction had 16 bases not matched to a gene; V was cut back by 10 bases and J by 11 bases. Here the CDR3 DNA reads TGTGCCACCAGGGGCCCCGGGACAGTCGGTTACACCTTC. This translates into CATRGPGTVGYTF.

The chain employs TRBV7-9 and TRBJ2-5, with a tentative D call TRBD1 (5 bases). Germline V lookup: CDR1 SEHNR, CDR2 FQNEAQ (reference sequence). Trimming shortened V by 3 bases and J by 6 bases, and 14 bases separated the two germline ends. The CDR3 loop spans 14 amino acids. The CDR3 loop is CASSFAGQKKTQYF. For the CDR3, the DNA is TGTGCCAGCAGCTTTGCAGGGCAGAAGAAGACCCAGTACTTC.

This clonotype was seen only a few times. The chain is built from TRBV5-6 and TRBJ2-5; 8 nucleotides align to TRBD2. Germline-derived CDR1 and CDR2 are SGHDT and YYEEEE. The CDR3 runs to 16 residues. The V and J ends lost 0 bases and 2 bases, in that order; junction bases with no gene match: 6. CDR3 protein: CASSLGGGGTQETQYF. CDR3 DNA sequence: TGTGCCAGCAGCTTGGGCGGCGGGGGGACTCAAGAGACCCAGTACTTC.

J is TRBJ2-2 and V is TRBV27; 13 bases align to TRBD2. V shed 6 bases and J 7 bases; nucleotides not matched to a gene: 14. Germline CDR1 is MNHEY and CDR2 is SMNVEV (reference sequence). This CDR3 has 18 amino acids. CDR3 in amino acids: CASSRVGLAGVRIGELFF. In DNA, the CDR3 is TGTGCCAGCAGCCGAGTTGGACTAGCGGGAGTGCGGATCGGGGAGCTGTTTTTT.

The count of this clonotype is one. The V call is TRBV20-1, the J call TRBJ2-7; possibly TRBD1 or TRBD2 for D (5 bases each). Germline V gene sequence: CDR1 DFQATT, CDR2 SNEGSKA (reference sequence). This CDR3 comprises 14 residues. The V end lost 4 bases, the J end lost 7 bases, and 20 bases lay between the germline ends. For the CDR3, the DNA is TGCAGTGCTAACCGGGGCAGGGACCTTGGGGAGCAGTACTTC. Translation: CSANRGRDLGEQYF.

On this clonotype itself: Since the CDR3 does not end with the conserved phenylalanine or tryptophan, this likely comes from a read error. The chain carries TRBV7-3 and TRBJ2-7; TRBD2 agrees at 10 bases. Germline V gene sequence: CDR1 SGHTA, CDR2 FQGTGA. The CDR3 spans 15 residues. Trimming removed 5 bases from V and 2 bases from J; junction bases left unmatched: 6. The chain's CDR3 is CASSPLAGVPYEQYL. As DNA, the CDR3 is TGTGCCAGCAGCCCCCTAGCGGGAGTCCCCTACGAGCAGTACCTC.

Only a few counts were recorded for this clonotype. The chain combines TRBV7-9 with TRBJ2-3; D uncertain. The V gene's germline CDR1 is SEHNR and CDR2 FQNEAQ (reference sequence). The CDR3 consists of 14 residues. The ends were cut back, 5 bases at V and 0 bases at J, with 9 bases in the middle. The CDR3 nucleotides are TGTGCCAGCAGCCTATTAACTAGCACAGATACGCAGTATTTT. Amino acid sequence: CASSLLTSTDTQYF.

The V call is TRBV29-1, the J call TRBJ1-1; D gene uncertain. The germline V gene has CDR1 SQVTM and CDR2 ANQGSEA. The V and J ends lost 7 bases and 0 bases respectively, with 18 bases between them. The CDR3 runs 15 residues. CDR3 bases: TGCAGCGCCTCCTTGTTGGAAGATTTGAACACTGAAGCTTTCTTT. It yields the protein CSASLLEDLNTEAFF.

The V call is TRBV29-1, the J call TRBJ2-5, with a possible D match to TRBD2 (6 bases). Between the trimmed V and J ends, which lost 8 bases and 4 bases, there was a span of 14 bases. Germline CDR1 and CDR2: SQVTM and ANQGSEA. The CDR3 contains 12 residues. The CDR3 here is CSISAGVETQYF. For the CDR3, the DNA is TGCAGCATTTCAGCGGGTGTAGAGACCCAGTACTTC.